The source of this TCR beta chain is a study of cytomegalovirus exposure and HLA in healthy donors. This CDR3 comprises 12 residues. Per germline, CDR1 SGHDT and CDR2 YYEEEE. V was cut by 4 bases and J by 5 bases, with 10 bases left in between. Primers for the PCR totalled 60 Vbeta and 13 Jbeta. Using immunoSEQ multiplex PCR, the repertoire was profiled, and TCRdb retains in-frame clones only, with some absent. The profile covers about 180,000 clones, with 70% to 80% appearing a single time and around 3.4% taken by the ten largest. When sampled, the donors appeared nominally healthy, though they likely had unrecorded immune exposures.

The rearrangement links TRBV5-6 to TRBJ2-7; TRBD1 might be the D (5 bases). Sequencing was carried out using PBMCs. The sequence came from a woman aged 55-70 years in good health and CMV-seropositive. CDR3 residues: CASSPGRDEQYF. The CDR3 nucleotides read TGTGCCAGCAGCCCGGGCAGGGACGAGCAGTACTTC.